This T cell receptor (beta chain) is from a study of control samples from healthy donors and cancer patients. This CDR3 comprises 17 residues. Germline V gene lookup returns CDR1 LGHDT and CDR2 YNNKEL (reference sequence). Trimming took 0 bases from V and 1 from J, leaving 14 bases between them. This table comes from immunoSEQ multiplex PCR, and its TCRdb copy is limited to in-frame clones, with some not included. The sample has some 120,000 clones; roughly 91% are singletons. The sample taken for sequencing was blood. The rearrangement uses TRBV3-1 (or the pseudogene TRBV3-2) and TRBJ2-3; a possible D gene is TRBD1 (6 bases). This receptor was taken from a woman in her 70s in good health. CDR3 DNA sequence: TGTGCCAGCAGCCAAGAGGTTCGGACAGAAGGCACAGATACGCAGTATTTT. It encodes CASSQEVRTEGTDTQYF.